This T cell receptor (beta chain) appears in the sequencing data of a study of cytomegalovirus exposure and HLA in healthy donors. Study-level information: Of around 400 genotyped donors, 81% grouped in the Caucasian-associated ancestry cluster.

Study outcomes and limitations: Association of a missense DCLRE1C variant with TCR beta V- and J-gene trimming was reported in a later analysis.

The PCR used 60 Vbeta and 13 Jbeta primers. Some clones are missing from TCRdb's copy, which holds only in-frame ones; the method was immunoSEQ multiplex PCR. The sample gives about 130,000 clones, roughly 80% of which show up once; more than 8% is in the top ten. About this clone: What it binds is not known.

Germline V gene data show CDR1 as SEHNR and CDR2 as FQNEAQ (reference sequence). The CDR3 runs 11 residues. V shed 5 bases and J 13 bases; nucleotides not matched to a gene: 5. The clonotype originates from a man aged 25 to 40 in good health and CMV-seropositive. Sequenced input: PBMCs. The chain combines TRBV7-9 with TRBJ1-2; 9 bases agree with TRBD1. The CDR3, as DNA: TGTGCCAGCAGCGAAGACAGGGGGTGCACCTTC. As protein: CASSEDRGCTF.